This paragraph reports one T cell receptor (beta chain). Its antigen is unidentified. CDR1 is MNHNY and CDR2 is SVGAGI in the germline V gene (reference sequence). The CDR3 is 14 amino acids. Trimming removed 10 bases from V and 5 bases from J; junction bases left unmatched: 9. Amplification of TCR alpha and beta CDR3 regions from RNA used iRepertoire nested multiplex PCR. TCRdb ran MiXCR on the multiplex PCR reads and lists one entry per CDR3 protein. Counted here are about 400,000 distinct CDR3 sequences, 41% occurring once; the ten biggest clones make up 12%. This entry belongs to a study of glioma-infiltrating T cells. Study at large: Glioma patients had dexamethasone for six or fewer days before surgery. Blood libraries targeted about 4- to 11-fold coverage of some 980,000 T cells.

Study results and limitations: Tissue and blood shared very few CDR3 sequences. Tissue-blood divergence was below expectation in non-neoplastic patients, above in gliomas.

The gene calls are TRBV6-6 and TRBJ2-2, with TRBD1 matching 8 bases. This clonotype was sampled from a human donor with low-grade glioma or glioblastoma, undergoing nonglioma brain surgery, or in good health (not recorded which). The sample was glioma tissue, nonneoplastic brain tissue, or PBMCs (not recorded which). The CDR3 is CAIRGQGGTGELFF. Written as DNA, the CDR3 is TGTGCCATCAGAGGACAGGGAGGTACCGGGGAGCTGTTTTTT.